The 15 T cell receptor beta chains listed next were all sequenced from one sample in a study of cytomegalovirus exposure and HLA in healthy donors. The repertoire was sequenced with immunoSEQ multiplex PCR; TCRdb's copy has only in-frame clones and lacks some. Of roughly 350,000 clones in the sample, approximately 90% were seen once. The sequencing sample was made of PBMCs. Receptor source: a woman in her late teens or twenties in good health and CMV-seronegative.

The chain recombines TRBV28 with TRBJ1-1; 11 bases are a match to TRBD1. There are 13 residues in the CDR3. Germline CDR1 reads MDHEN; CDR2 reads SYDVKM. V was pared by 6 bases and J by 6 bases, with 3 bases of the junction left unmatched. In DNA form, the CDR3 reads TGTGCCAGCAGATCGGGACAGGGGGCTGAAGCTTTCTTT. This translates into CASRSGQGAEAFF.

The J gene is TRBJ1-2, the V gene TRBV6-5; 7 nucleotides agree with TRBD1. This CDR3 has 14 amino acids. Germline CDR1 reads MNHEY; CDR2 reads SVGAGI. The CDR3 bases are TGTGCGACAGGGCACTCTCTAGAGCCCTATGGCTACACCTTC. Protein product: CATGHSLEPYGYTF.

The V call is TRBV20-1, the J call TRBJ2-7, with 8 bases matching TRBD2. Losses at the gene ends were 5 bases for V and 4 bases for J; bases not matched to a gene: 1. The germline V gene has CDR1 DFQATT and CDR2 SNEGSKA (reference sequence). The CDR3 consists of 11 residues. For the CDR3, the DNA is TGCAGTGCTCGGGGGGGTTACGAGCAGTACTTC. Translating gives CSARGGYEQYF.

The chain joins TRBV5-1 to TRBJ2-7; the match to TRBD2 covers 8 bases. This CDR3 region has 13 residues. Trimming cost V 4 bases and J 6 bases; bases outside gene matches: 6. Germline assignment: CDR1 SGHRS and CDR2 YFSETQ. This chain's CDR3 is CASSQGLAREQYF. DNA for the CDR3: TGCGCCAGCAGCCAAGGACTAGCTCGCGAGCAGTACTTC.

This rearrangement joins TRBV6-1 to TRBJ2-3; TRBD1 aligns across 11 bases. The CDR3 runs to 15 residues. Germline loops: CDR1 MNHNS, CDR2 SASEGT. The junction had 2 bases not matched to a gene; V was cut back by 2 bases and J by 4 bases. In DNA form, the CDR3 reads TGTGCCAGCAGTGAAAGGACAGGGGGCCCAGATACGCAGTATTTT. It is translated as CASSERTGGPDTQYF.

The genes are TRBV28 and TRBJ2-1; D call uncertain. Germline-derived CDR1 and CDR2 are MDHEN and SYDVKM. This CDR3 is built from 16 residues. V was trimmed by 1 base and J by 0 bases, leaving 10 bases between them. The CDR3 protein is CASSLSVAGSYNEQFF. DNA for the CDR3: TGTGCCAGCAGTTTATCTGTCGCCGGCTCCTACAATGAGCAGTTCTTC.

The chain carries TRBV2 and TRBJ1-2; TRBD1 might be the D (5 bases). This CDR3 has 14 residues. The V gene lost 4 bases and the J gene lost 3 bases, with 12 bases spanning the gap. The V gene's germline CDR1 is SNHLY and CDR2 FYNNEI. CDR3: CASSGPARDYGYTF. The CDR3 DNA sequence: TGTGCCAGCAGTGGTCCGGCCAGGGACTATGGCTACACCTTC.

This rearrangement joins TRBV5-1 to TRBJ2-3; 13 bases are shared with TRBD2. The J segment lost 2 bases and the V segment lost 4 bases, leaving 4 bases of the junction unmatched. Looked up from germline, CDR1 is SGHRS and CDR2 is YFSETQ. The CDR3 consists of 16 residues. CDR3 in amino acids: CASSIGTSGTTDTQYF. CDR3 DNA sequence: TGCGCCAGCAGCATCGGGACTAGCGGGACCACAGATACGCAGTATTTT.

The CDR3 bases are TGTGCCAGTAGTCCAGGGACACTTCGAAACACCATATATTTT. Protein sequence: CASSPGTLRNTIYF. V is TRBV19 and J is TRBJ1-3; maybe TRBD1 (6 bases). The CDR3 has 14 residues. Per germline, CDR1 LNHDA and CDR2 SQIVND (reference sequence). Trimming shortened V by 5 bases and J by 5 bases, and 13 bases separated the two germline ends. The variable domain in full, completed from reference TRBV19 and TRBJ1-3, reads DGGITQSPKYLFRKEGQNVTLSCEQNLNHDAMYWYRQDPGQGLRLIYYSQIVNDFQKGDIAEGYSVSREKKESFPLTVTSAQKNPTAFYLCASSPGTLRNTIYFGEGSWLTVV.

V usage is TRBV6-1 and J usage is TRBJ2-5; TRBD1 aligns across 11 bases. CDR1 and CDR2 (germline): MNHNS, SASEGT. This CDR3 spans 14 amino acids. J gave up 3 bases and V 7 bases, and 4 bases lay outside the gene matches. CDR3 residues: CASIRDRGEETQYF. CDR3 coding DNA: TGTGCCAGCATCCGGGACAGGGGGGAAGAGACCCAGTACTTC.

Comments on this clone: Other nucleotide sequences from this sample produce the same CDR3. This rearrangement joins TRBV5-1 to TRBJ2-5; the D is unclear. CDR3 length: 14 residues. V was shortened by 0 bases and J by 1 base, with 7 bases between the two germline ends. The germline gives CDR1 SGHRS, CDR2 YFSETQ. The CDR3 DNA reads TGCGCCAGCAGCTTGGGCGGCGGCCAAGAGACCCAGTACTTC. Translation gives CASSLGGGQETQYF.

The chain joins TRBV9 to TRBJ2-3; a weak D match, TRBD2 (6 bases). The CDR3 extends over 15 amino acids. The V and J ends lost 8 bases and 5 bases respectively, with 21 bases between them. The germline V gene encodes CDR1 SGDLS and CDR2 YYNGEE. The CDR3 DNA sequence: TGTGCCAGTCCCCTATCGGGGGACTTTTTAGATACGCAGTATTTT. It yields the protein CASPLSGDFLDTQYF. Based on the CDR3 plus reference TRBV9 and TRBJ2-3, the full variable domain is DSGVTQTPKHLITATGQRVTLRCSPRSGDLSVYWYQQSLDQGLQFLIQYYNGEERAKGNILERFSAQQFPDLHSELNLSSLELGDSALYFCASPLSGDFLDTQYFGPGTRLTVL.

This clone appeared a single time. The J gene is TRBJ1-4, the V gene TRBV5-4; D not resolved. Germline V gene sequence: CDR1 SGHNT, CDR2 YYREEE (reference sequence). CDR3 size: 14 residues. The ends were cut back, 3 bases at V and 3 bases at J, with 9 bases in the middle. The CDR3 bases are TGTGCCAGCAGCTCGGGAAACCCTAATGAAAAACTGTTTTTT. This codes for CASSSGNPNEKLFF.

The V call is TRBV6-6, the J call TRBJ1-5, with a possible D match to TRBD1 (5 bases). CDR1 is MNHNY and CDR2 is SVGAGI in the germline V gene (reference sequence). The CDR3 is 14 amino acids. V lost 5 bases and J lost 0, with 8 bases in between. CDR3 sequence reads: CASSDRNSNQPQHF. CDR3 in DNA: TGTGCCAGCAGTGACAGAAATAGCAATCAGCCCCAGCATTTT.

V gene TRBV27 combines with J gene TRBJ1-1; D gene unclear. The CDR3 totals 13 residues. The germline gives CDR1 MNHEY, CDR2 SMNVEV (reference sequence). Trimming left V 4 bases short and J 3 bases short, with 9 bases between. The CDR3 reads CASSSRGHTEAFF. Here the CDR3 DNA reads TGTGCCAGCAGTTCACGCGGGCACACTGAAGCTTTCTTT.